Described below is a single TCR beta chain sequence and its context. The data belong to a study of blood T cell repertoires in COVID-19. Across the study: Whether acute or convalescent, the COVID-19 samples came from the United States, Italy and Spain. Nucleic acid was either cDNA or gDNA, and it came from T cells, B-cell-depleted T cells, or PBMCs.

V was cut by 3 bases and J by 7 bases, with 15 bases left in between. CDR3 length: 14 amino acids. CDR1 KGHSH and CDR2 LQKENI come from the germline V gene. As originally analysed: Nucleated cell counts were estimated from reference gene primer amplification. Generated by immunoSEQ multiplex PCR, the TCRdb table keeps only in-frame clones and is missing some. V and J calls and clone size come straight from that table; D and trimming were deduced from the DNA. The sample contains some 190,000 clones, roughly 90% of which appear only once. The receptor was isolated from a man between 18 and 35 years old with active or convalescent COVID-19. The sequencing sample was made of peripheral blood. The chain employs TRBV18 and TRBJ1-1, with D possibly being TRBD1 (6 bases). The CDR3 loop reads CASSPTGTPIEAFF. Written as DNA, the CDR3 is TGTGCCAGCTCACCGACCGGGACACCGATTGAAGCTTTCTTT.